This T cell receptor (beta chain) was obtained from a study of cytomegalovirus exposure and HLA in healthy donors. Study-level background: From about 170 million T cells, an earlier analysis saw 110 million or so unique TCR beta sequences. HLA-typed donors contributed approximately 86 million unique TCRs, which were held in an early data release.

With regard to this clone: Antigen unknown.

Study-level points and caveats: The CMV antigen specificity of a few CMV-associated chains was confirmed through in vitro analysis. Common viral pathogens seemed, in a later analysis, to connect with several of the most significant clusters.

Researchers ran the PCR with 60 Vbeta and 13 Jbeta primers. The assay was immunoSEQ multiplex PCR, and TCRdb's table has in-frame clones only and misses some. The sample yields around 190,000 clones, 65% to 80% seen once. Trimming removed 0 bases from V and 7 bases from J, with 19 bases in between. Germline CDR1 is SGHRS and CDR2 is YFSETQ. The CDR3 has 16 residues. Sequencing was carried out using PBMCs. The V and J genes are TRBV5-1 and TRBJ1-2; a possible D gene is TRBD1 (6 bases). This TCR derives from a woman in her 40s in good health and CMV-seronegative. The CDR3 reads CASSLEAAGEGGGYTF. CDR3 in DNA: TGCGCCAGCAGCTTGGAAGCCGCAGGGGAGGGGGGTGGCTACACCTTC.